The clone carrying this T cell receptor beta chain was observed a handful of times. The sample originates from a study of HIV-infected patients and healthy controls. This CDR3 region has 18 residues. After removal of 4 bases from V and 6 bases from J, the junction contained 12 bases not matched to a gene. MiXCR, applied by TCRdb to the 5' RACE reads, yields one record per CDR3 protein. Of tens of thousands of distinct CDR3 sequences listed, about 19% were seen once; the top ten hold about 1.5%. The genes are TRBV12-3 or TRBV12-4 and TRBJ2-1; 13 nucleotides match TRBD2. The sequenced sample was CD4+ T cells from blood. This TCR derives from a human donor in good health. The CDR3 here is CASSSLTLTSGRVNEQFF. The CDR3 nucleotides read TGTGCCAGCAGTTCCCTCACTCTTACTAGCGGGAGGGTCAATGAGCAGTTCTTC.